This T cell receptor (beta chain) was sequenced in a study of T cells after posttransplantation cyclophosphamide. Overall study results and limits: Blood and skin or GI T cell repertoires showed limited TRB overlap. Donor-recipient repertoire similarity was low at 1-2 months, rising over year one. Recipient CMV seropositivity and CMV reactivation strongly tracked TRB clonality.

Clones were read by immunoSEQ multiplex PCR, and TCRdb kept only the in-frame ones, dropping some. The sample has about 28,000 clones, 86% seen once; the top ten hold under 3.5%. The germline V gene encodes CDR1 SGHVS and CDR2 FQNEAQ. With V trimmed by 2 bases and J by 0 bases, 10 bases remained unmatched. This CDR3 contains 18 residues. On the day of bone marrow donation, the related graft donor provided peripheral blood. A note on this clone: The antigen remains unidentified.

This receptor was obtained from a man between 45 and 60 years old. The material sequenced was PBMCs. The V call is TRBV7-8, the J call TRBJ2-7; 10 bases are a match to TRBD2. CDR3 nucleotides: TGTGCCAGCAGCTTACCCCGAAGGACTAGCGGAAGCTCCTACGAGCAGTACTTC. This sequence encodes CASSLPRRTSGSSYEQYF.